The rows below give T cell receptor beta chains drawn from one sample of a study of blood T cell repertoires in COVID-19. Assay used: immunoSEQ multiplex PCR; TCRdb lists only in-frame clones, some missing. The data contain 200,000 to 250,000 clones, approximately 78% of them singletons. Material: peripheral blood. The receptors here all came from a woman in her 70s with COVID-19, enrolled during active disease. Both conserved end residues are part of each CDR3.

cdr3_aa	j_call	v_call
CASRNSMRNTEAFF	TRBJ1-1	TRBV5-6
CASSPSAGIGGYTF	TRBJ1-2	TRBV6-5
CASSYSGTLSYEQYF	TRBJ2-7	TRBV6-5
CASSGVGVPRGTEAFF	TRBJ1-1	TRBV5-1
CASSINRGPSYNEQFF	TRBJ2-1	TRBV19
CASSYSRGQPQHF	TRBJ1-5	TRBV6-5
CASSLVTGGNQPQHF	TRBJ1-5	TRBV7-2
CASSLELAAGYYNEQFF	TRBJ2-1	TRBV7-2
CSVDKGAPDTEAFF	TRBJ1-1	TRBV29-1
CASSERVSSYNSPLHF	TRBJ1-6	TRBV6-1
CASNFGHEQFF	TRBJ2-1	TRBV19
CASSPPGGSTEAFF	TRBJ1-1	TRBV19
CASSLWDRGNEQFF	TRBJ2-1	TRBV5-6
CASSFSGANYGYTF	TRBJ1-2	TRBV28
CASSLYRETEAFF	TRBJ1-1	TRBV7-9
CASSLSGGGNEQYF	TRBJ2-7	TRBV7-8
CASSFDRPYEQYF	TRBJ2-7	TRBV7-2
CASSLGWAGLHF	TRBJ1-6	TRBV28
CASSLWGQDGYTF	TRBJ1-2	TRBV3-1/TRBV3-2
CASSPQGPTMPETQYF	TRBJ2-5	TRBV7-3
CASSQGQFYNEQFF	TRBJ2-1	TRBV16
CASTGGRAETQYF	TRBJ2-5	TRBV6-5
CASSLSGNNSPLHF	TRBJ1-6	TRBV7-9
CASSAGLAGHTDEQFF	TRBJ2-1	TRBV9
CASSPVRGVNTEAFF	TRBJ1-1	TRBV7-8
CASSLEREWDQETQYF	TRBJ2-5	TRBV7-6
CASSPPRLAGVTGELFF	TRBJ2-2	TRBV7-9
CAWSYQGARDEKLFF	TRBJ1-4	TRBV30
CASSFPGPGVQPQHF	TRBJ1-5	TRBV7-2
CASSLGGRATYEQYF	TRBJ2-7	TRBV7-2
CASSQQVNRETQYF	TRBJ2-5	TRBV4-3
CAWSVRSGVRNTIYF	TRBJ1-3	TRBV30
CASTLAGMSSYNEQFF	TRBJ2-1	TRBV19
CASSGRTGIGTALNTEAFF	TRBJ1-1	TRBV5-1
CASSGPSGLAGKNIQYF	TRBJ2-4	TRBV28
CASSPAGYQGNPEAFF	TRBJ1-1	TRBV5-5
CASSQDGEIETQYF	TRBJ2-5	TRBV4-3
CASKLLAGVNTGELFF	TRBJ2-2	TRBV19
CASSPIYRPGRDREYTIYF	TRBJ1-3	TRBV7-9
CASSSRTERGQPQHF	TRBJ1-5	TRBV7-9
CASNPAGNYGYTF	TRBJ1-2	TRBV2
CASRGQGAGDTEAFF	TRBJ1-1	TRBV6-5
CASADSLSRFEQYF	TRBJ2-7	TRBV28
CASGKDRVPEAFF	TRBJ1-1	TRBV11-2
CASSLEGTGEYNSPLHF	TRBJ1-6	TRBV11-2
CASSTSWDSSSYEQYF	TRBJ2-7	TRBV7-2
CATSGPPKGVTTGELFF	TRBJ2-2	TRBV24-1
CAWSPKGQGSYEQYF	TRBJ2-7	TRBV30
CASSFKSGLASYEQYF	TRBJ2-7	TRBV12-1